The sequence of this T cell receptor (beta chain) was determined in a study of cytomegalovirus exposure and HLA in healthy donors. Points on this clone: The antigen is unknown.

Regarding the study as a whole: Reports described diagnosis of cytomegalovirus status by the classifier as highly specific and sensitive. Most CMV-associated TCR beta chains appeared HLA-restricted in a later analysis. When analyzed later, a missense DCLRE1C variant was found to be linked to TCR beta V- and J-gene trimming.

There are 17 residues in the CDR3. The V gene's germline CDR1 is LNHDA and CDR2 SQIVND (reference sequence). V trimming: 5 bases; J trimming: 3 bases; junction bases outside the gene matches: 12. A multiplex PCR was run with 60 Vbeta primers and 13 Jbeta primers. Profiled with immunoSEQ multiplex PCR; TCRdb holds only in-frame clones, not every one. The data contain about 160,000 clones, 60% to 80% of them singletons. This sequence originates from a male donor in good health and CMV-seronegative. Material for sequencing was PBMCs. This chain connects TRBV19 to TRBJ1-1; the match to TRBD1 covers 10 bases. CDR3 region: CASSGGQGNFRDTEAFF. CDR3 sequence (DNA): TGTGCCAGTAGTGGGGGACAGGGGAATTTTCGGGACACTGAAGCTTTCTTT.